This T cell receptor beta chain comes out of a study of control samples from healthy donors and cancer patients. J lost 5 bases, V lost 5 bases, and 13 bases had no gene match. The V gene's germline CDR1 is MNHEY and CDR2 SVGEGT. The CDR3 is made up of 17 amino acids. Here immunoSEQ multiplex PCR was the method, and the copy in TCRdb shows in-frame clones only, minus some. Among approximately 160,000 clones listed, 85% to 95% were seen once. Sequenced material: blood. The receptor's source is a woman aged 55-70 years in good health. The J gene is TRBJ2-3, the V gene TRBV6-2 or TRBV6-3, with TRBD1 matching over 10 bases. CDR3 bases: TGTGCCAGCAGTCCCCTACCCCGACAGGGGGCCGGAGATACGCAGTATTTT. It encodes CASSPLPRQGAGDTQYF.